Below are 14 T cell receptor beta chains sequenced from a single sample in a study of T cell responses to AZD1222 COVID-19 vaccine. Here immunoSEQ multiplex PCR was the method, and the copy in TCRdb shows in-frame clones only, minus some. The sample contains 200,000 or so clones, approximately 93% of which appear only once. The sample was peripheral blood, taken 28 days after the second AZD1222 dose. These receptors all come from an adult who received the AZD1222 COVID-19 vaccine.

This rearrangement joins TRBV6-2 or TRBV6-3 to TRBJ1-4; D is unclear. In germline, CDR1 is MNHEY, CDR2 SVGEGT. The CDR3 is 15 amino acids. Trimming cost V 6 bases and J 0 bases, with 11 bases left between them. CDR3 in amino acids: CASSLTGSTNEKLFF. CDR3 DNA sequence: TGTGCCAGCAGCCTAACGGGTTCAACTAATGAAAAACTGTTTTTT.

V is TRBV19 and J is TRBJ1-3; D uncertain. V shed 5 bases and J shed 7 bases, with 3 bases lying between them. Germline loops: CDR1 LNHDA, CDR2 SQIVND (reference sequence). This CDR3 is 10 amino acids long. The CDR3 sequence is CASSLNTIYF. CDR3 DNA: TGTGCCAGTAGTCTCAACACCATATATTTT. The complete variable domain, with remaining parts taken from reference TRBV19 and TRBJ1-3, reads DGGITQSPKYLFRKEGQNVTLSCEQNLNHDAMYWYRQDPGQGLRLIYYSQIVNDFQKGDIAEGYSVSREKKESFPLTVTSAQKNPTAFYLCASSLNTIYFGEGSWLTVV.

This chain connects TRBV19 to TRBJ1-1, with 7 bases fitting TRBD1. Germline assignment: CDR1 LNHDA and CDR2 SQIVND (reference sequence). The length of the CDR3 is 16 residues. The V segment lost 4 bases and the J segment 0 bases; nucleotides outside the gene matches: 8. The CDR3, as DNA: TGTGCCAGTAGTACCGAGACAGGGCTCATGAACACTGAAGCTTTCTTT. Translated: CASSTETGLMNTEAFF.

This chain connects TRBV9 to TRBJ1-2, with TRBD1 as a possible D gene (6 bases). CDR3 length equals 16 residues. CDR1 is SGDLS, CDR2 YYNGEE, per germline. The germline V and J ends were trimmed by 0 bases and 4 bases, with 16 bases remaining between them. The CDR3 bases are TGTGCCAGCAGCGTAGGGGGGGGGACAAACCCCTATGGCTACACCTTC. It specifies CASSVGGGTNPYGYTF.

The chain couples TRBV10-3 to TRBJ1-4, with D hard to call. V was cut by 2 bases and J by 8 bases, with 9 bases left in between. This CDR3 region has 13 residues. Looked up from germline, CDR1 is ENHRY and CDR2 is SYGVKD. The CDR3 reads CAISEVGPEKLFF. CDR3 DNA: TGTGCCATCAGTGAGGTCGGACCCGAAAAACTGTTTTTT.

The rearrangement uses TRBV30 and TRBJ1-2; 11 nucleotides align to TRBD1. CDR1 and CDR2 from the germline V gene are GTSNPN and SVGIG (reference sequence). The CDR3 length is 12 residues. V shed 3 bases, J shed 7 bases, and the junction held 1 base outside the gene matches. Written as DNA, the CDR3 is TGTGCCTGGAGGGACAGGGGGCTTGGCTACACCTTC. This gives the protein CAWRDRGLGYTF. Variable domain in full (rest from reference TRBV30 and TRBJ1-2): SQTIHQWPATLVQPVGSPLSLECTVEGTSNPNLYWYRQAAGRGLQLLFYSVGIGQISSEVPQNLSASRPQDRQFILSSKKLLLSDSGFYLCAWRDRGLGYTFGSGTRLTVV.

The J gene is TRBJ1-1, the V gene TRBV2; D not resolved. The germline V and J ends were trimmed by 1 base and 7 bases, with 7 bases remaining between them. The CDR3 is made up of 12 amino acids. Germline V lookup: CDR1 SNHLY, CDR2 FYNNEI. The DNA of the CDR3 is TGTGCCAGCAGTGAAGTCCAGATTGAAGCTTTCTTT. Amino acids: CASSEVQIEAFF.

This clone appeared once. The chain recombines TRBV19 with TRBJ2-7; 12 bases are a match to TRBD2. V trimming: 7 bases; J trimming: 0 bases; junction bases outside the gene matches: 7. The CDR3 is 16 amino acids. The germline gives CDR1 LNHDA, CDR2 SQIVND (reference sequence). CDR3 in DNA: TGTGCCAGTAAATTCTCACTAGCGGGGGGCTCCTACGAGCAGTACTTC. Amino acids: CASKFSLAGGSYEQYF. Supplemented by reference TRBV19 and TRBJ2-7, the full variable domain reads DGGITQSPKYLFRKEGQNVTLSCEQNLNHDAMYWYRQDPGQGLRLIYYSQIVNDFQKGDIAEGYSVSREKKESFPLTVTSAQKNPTAFYLCASKFSLAGGSYEQYFGPGTRLTVT.

V usage is TRBV5-6 and J usage is TRBJ2-1; 10 bases line up with TRBD2. Germline assignment: CDR1 SGHDT and CDR2 YYEEEE. The CDR3 has 16 residues. Trimming removed 2 bases from V and 0 bases from J; junction bases left unmatched: 2. The CDR3, as DNA: TGTGCCAGCAGCTTACTAGCGGGGAGCTCCTACAATGAGCAGTTCTTC. It specifies CASSLLAGSSYNEQFF.

The J gene is TRBJ2-5, the V gene TRBV3-1 (or the pseudogene TRBV3-2); weak D call: TRBD2 (6 bases). The germline CDR1 and CDR2 sequences are LGHDT and YNNKEL (reference sequence). This CDR3 is 15 amino acids long. Between the trimmed V and J ends, which lost 5 bases and 5 bases, there was a span of 18 bases. The CDR3 DNA reads TGTGCCAGCAGCACCCGCGGGGAAAGAGGGGAGACCCAGTACTTC. This codes for CASSTRGERGETQYF.

This chain links TRBV7-9 with TRBJ2-5; D unclear. The CDR3 length is 14 residues. Germline CDR1 reads SEHNR; CDR2 reads FQNEAQ (reference sequence). V was pared by 5 bases and J by 1 base, with 11 bases between. CDR3 DNA sequence: TGTGCCAGCAGCACGCCCTGGGGCCAAGAGACCCAGTACTTC. It codes for CASSTPWGQETQYF.

The chain has TRBV7-9 and TRBJ2-3, with a tentative D call TRBD1 (5 bases). This CDR3 spans 13 amino acids. The V gene lost 1 base and the J gene lost 14 bases, with 16 bases spanning the gap. Germline lookup yields CDR1 SEHNR and CDR2 FQNEAQ (reference sequence). In DNA, the CDR3 is TGTGCCAGCAGCTTAGGGGCCAGGGTAGTGGGGTATTTT. Its protein product is CASSLGARVVGYF.

The gene calls are TRBV6-5 and TRBJ1-1, with unresolved D. The V and J ends lost 5 bases and 1 base respectively, with 8 bases between them. The germline CDR1 and CDR2 sequences are MNHEY and SVGAGI. The CDR3 runs to 13 residues. The CDR3 is CASSRHSNTEAFF. The DNA for the CDR3 is TGTGCCAGCAGTAGACACTCGAACACTGAAGCTTTCTTT.

The chain couples TRBV19 to TRBJ2-2; D gene uncertain. The germline CDR1 and CDR2 sequences are LNHDA and SQIVND (reference sequence). V was trimmed by 5 bases and J by 5 bases, leaving 9 bases between them. The CDR3 runs to 13 residues. The CDR3 DNA follows: TGTGCCAGTAGTCCTATAGAGACCGGGGAGCTGTTTTTT. This codes for CASSPIETGELFF.